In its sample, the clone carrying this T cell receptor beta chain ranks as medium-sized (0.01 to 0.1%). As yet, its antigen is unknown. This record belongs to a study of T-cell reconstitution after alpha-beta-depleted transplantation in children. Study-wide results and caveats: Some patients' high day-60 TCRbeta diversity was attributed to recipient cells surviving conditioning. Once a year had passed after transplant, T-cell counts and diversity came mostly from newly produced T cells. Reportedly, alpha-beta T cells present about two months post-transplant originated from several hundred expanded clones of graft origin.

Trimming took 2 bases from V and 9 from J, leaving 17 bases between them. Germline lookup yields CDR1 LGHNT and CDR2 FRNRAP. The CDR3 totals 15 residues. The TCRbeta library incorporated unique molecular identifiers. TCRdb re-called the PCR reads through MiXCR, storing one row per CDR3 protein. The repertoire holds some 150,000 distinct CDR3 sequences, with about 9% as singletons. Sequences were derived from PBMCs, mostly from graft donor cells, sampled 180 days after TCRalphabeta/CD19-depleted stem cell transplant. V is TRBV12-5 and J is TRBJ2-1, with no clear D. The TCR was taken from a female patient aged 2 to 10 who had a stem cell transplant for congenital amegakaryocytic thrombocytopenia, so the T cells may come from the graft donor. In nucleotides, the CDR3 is TGTGCTAGTGGTTTGAGCTCGGCGCTAATGGGTGAGCAGTTCTTC. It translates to CASGLSSALMGEQFF.